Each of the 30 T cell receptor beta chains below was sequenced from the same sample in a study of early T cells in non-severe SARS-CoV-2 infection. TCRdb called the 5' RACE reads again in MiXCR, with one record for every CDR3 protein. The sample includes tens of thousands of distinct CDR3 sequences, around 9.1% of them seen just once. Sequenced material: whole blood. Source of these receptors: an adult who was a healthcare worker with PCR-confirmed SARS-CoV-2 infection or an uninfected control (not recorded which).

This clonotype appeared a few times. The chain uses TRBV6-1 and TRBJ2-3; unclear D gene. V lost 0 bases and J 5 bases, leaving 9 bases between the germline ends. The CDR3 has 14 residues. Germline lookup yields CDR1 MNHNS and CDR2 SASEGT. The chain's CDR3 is CASSEALVGDTQYF. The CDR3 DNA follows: TGTGCCAGCAGTGAAGCGCTTGTGGGAGATACGCAGTATTTT.

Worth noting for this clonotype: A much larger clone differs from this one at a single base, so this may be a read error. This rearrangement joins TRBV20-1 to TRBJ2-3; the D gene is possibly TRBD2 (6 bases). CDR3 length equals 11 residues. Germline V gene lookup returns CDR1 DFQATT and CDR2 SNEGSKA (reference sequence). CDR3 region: CSARTGDTKYF. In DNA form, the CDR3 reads TGCAGTGCTCGAACGGGAGATACGAAGTATTTT.

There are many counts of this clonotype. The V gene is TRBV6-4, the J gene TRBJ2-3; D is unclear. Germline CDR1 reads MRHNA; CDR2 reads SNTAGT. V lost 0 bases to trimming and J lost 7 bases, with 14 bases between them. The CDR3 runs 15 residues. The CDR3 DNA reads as TGTGCCAGCAGTGACTCCCCTGGGGTGGGAAATACGCAGTATTTT. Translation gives CASSDSPGVGNTQYF.

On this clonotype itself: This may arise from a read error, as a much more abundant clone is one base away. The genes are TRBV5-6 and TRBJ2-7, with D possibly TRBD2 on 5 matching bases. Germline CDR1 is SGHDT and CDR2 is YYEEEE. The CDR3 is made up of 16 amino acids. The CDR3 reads CASSLLTTESSYELYF. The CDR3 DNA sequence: TGTGCCAGCAGCCTTCTGACTACCGAGAGCTCCTACGAGCTGTACTTC. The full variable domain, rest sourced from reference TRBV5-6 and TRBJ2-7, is DAGVTQSPTHLIKTRGQQVTLRCSPKSGHDTVSWYQQALGQGPQFIFQYYEEEERQRGNFPDRFSGHQFPNYSSELNVNALLLGDSALYLCASSLLTTESSYELYFGPGTRLTVT.

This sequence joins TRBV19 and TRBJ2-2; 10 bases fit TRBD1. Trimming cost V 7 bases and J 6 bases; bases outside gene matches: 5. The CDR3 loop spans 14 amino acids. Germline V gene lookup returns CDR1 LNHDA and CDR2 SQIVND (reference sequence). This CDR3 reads CASIRDRGSGELFF. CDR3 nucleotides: TGTGCCAGTATCCGGGACAGGGGCTCCGGGGAGCTGTTTTTT. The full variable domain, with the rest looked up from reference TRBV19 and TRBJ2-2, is DGGITQSPKYLFRKEGQNVTLSCEQNLNHDAMYWYRQDPGQGLRLIYYSQIVNDFQKGDIAEGYSVSREKKESFPLTVTSAQKNPTAFYLCASIRDRGSGELFFGEGSRLTVL.

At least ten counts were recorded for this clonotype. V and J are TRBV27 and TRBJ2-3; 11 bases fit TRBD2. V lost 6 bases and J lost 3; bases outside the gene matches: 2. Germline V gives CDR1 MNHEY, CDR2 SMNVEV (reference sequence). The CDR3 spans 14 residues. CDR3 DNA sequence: TGTGCCAGCAGACTAGCGGGAGTTACAGATACGCAGTATTTT. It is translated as CASRLAGVTDTQYF.

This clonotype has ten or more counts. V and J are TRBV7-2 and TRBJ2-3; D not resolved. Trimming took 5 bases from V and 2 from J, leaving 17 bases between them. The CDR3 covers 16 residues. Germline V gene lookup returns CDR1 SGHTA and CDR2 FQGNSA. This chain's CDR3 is CASSPRARAATDTQYF. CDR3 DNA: TGTGCCAGCAGCCCTAGAGCAAGGGCGGCCACAGATACGCAGTATTTT.

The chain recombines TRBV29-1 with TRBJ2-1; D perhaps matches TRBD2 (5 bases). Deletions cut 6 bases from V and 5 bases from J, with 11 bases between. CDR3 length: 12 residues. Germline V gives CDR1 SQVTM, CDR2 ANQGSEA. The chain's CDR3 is CSVWETDNEQFF. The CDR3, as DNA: TGCAGCGTATGGGAGACGGACAATGAGCAGTTCTTC.

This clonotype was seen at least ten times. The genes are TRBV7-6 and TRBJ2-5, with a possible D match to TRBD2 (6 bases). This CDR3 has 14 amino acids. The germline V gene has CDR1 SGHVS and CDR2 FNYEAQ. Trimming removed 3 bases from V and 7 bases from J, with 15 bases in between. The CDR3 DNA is TGTGCCAGCAGCTTGCTAGCCAATAGCGGGACCCAGTACTTC. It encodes CASSLLANSGTQYF. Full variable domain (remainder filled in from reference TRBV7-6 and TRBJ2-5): GAGVSQSPRYKVTKRGQDVALRCDPISGHVSLYWYRQALGQGPEFLTYFNYEAQQDKSGLPNDRFSAERPEGSISTLTIQRTEQRDSAMYRCASSLLANSGTQYFGPGTRLLVL.

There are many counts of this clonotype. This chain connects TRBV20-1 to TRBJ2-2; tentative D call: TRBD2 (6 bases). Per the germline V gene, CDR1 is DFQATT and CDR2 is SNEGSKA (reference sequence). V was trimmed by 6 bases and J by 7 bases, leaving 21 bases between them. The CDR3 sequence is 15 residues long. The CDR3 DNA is TGCAGTGCCACGCGGGGCCTAGGTAGCCACGGGGAGCTGTTTTTT. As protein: CSATRGLGSHGELFF.

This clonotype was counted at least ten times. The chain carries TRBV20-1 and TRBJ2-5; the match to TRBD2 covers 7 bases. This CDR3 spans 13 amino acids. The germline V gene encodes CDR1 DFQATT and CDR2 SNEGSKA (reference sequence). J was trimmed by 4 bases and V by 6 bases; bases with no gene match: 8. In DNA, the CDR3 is TGCAGTGCCCCCGGACTAGTGCGAGAGACCCAGTACTTC. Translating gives CSAPGLVRETQYF.

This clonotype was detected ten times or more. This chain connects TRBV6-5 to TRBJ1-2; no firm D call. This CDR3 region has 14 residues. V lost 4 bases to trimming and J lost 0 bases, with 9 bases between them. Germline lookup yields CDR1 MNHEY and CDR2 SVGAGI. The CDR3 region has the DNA TGTGCCAGCAGTTGGTCTAGAGCTAACTATGGCTACACCTTC. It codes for CASSWSRANYGYTF.

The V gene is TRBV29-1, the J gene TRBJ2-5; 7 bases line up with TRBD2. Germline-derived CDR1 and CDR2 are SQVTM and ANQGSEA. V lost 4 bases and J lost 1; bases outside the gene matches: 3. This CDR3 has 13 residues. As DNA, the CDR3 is TGCAGCGTTGCGGCGGGGGTCCAAGAGACCCAGTACTTC. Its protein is CSVAAGVQETQYF.

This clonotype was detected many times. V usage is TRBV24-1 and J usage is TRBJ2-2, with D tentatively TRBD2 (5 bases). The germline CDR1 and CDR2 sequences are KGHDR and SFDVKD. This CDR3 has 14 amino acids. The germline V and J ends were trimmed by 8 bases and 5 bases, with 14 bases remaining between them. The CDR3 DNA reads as TGTGCCACCATGGGATCGGGAAATACCGGGGAGCTGTTTTTT. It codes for CATMGSGNTGELFF.

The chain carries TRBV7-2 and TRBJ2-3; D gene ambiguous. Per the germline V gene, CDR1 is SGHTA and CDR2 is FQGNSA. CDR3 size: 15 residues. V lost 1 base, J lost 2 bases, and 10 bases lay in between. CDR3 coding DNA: TGTGCCAGCAGCTTAGACCCGGGTCCCACAGATACGCAGTATTTT. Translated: CASSLDPGPTDTQYF. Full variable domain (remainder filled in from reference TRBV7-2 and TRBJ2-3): GAGVSQSPSNKVTEKGKDVELRCDPISGHTALYWYRQSLGQGLEFLIYFQGNSAPDKSGLPSDRFSAERTGGSVSTLTIQRTQQEDSAVYLCASSLDPGPTDTQYFGPGTRLTVL.

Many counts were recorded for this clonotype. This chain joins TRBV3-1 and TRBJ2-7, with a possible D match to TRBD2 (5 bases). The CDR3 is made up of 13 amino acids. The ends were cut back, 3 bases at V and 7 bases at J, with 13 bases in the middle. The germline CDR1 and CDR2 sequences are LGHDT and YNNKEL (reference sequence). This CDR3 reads CASSQGDWGEQYF. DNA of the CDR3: TGTGCCAGCAGCCAGGGAGACTGGGGAGAGCAGTACTTC.

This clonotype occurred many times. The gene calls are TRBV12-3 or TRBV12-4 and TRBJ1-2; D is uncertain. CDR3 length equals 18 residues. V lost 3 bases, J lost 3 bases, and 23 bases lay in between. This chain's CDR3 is CASSLWGSPRARDYGYTF. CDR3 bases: TGTGCCAGCAGTTTGTGGGGATCGCCCCGAGCTAGGGACTATGGCTACACCTTC.

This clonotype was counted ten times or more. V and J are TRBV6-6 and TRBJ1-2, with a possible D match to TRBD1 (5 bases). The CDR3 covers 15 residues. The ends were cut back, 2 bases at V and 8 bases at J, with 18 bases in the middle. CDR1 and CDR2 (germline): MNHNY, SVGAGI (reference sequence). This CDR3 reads CASSYVQKPEGGYTF. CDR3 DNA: TGTGCCAGCAGTTACGTACAGAAACCTGAGGGGGGCTACACCTTC.

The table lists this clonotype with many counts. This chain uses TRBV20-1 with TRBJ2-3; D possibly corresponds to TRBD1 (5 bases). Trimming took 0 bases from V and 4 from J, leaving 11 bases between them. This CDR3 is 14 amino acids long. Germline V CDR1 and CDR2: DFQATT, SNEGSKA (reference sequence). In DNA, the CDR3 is TGCAGTGCTAGAGATTTTAGCAGGGCAGATACGCAGTATTTT. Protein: CSARDFSRADTQYF.

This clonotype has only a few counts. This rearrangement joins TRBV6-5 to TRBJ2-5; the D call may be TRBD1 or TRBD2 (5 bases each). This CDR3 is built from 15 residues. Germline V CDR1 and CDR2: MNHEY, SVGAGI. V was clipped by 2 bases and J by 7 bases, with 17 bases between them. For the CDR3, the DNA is TGTGCCAGCAGTTACGCCCCGACTGCTGGGGGGACCCAGTACTTC. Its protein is CASSYAPTAGGTQYF.

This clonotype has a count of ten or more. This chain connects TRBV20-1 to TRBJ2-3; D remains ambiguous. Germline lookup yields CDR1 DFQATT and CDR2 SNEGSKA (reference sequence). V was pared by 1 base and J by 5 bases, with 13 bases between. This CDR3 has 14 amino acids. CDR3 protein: CSARAVLGLDTQYF. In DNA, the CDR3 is TGCAGTGCTAGAGCGGTATTGGGATTAGATACGCAGTATTTT.

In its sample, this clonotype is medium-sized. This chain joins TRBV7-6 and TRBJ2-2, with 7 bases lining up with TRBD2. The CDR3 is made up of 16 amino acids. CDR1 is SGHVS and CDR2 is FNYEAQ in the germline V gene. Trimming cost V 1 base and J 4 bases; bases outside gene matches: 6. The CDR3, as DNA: TGTGCCAGCAGCTTAGTTGACGGCGGGGGCACCGGGGAGCTGTTTTTT. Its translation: CASSLVDGGGTGELFF. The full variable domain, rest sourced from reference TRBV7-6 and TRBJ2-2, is GAGVSQSPRYKVTKRGQDVALRCDPISGHVSLYWYRQALGQGPEFLTYFNYEAQQDKSGLPNDRFSAERPEGSISTLTIQRTEQRDSAMYRCASSLVDGGGTGELFFGEGSRLTVL.

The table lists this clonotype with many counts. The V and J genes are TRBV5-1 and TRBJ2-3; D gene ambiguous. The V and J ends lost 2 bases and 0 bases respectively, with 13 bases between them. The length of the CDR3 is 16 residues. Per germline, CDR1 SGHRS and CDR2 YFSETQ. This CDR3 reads CASSLVMGSSTDTQYF. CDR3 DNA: TGCGCCAGCAGCTTAGTGATGGGGTCTAGCACAGATACGCAGTATTTT. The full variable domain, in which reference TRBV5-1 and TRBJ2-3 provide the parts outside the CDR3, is KAGVTQTPRYLIKTRGQQVTLSCSPISGHRSVSWYQQTPGQGLQFLFEYFSETQRNKGNFPGRFSGRQFSNSRSEMNVSTLELGDSALYLCASSLVMGSSTDTQYFGPGTRLTVL.

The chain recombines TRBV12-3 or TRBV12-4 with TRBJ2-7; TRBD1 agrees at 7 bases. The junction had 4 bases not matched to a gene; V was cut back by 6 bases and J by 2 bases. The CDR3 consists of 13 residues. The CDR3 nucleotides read TGTGCCAGCAGACACAGGGGCACCTACGAGCAGTACTTC. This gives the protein CASRHRGTYEQYF.

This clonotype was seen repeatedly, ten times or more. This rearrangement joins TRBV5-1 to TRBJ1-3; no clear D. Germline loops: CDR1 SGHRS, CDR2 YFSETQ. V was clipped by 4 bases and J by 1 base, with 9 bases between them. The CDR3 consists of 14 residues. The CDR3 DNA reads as TGCGCCAGCAGCCTCGTGGGTTCTGGAAACACCATATATTTT. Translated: CASSLVGSGNTIYF.

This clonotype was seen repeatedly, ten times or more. CDR3 in DNA: TGTGCCACTAGACCTTTACGGGGGGAGAGCTCCTACGAGCAGTACTTC. Protein sequence: CATRPLRGESSYEQYF. V and J are TRBV27 and TRBJ2-7, with TRBD2 matching over 7 bases. In germline, CDR1 is MNHEY, CDR2 SMNVEV (reference sequence). Trimming at V came to 10 bases and at J to 0 bases, leaving 15 bases not matched to a gene. This CDR3 contains 16 residues.

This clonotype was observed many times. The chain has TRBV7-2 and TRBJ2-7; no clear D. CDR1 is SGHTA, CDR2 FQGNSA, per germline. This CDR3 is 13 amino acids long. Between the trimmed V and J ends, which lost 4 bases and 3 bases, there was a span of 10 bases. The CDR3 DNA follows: TGTGCCAGCAGCTCATTAGACCGCTACGAGCAGTACTTC. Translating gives CASSSLDRYEQYF. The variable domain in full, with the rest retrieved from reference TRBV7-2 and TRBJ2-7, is GAGVSQSPSNKVTEKGKDVELRCDPISGHTALYWYRQSLGQGLEFLIYFQGNSAPDKSGLPSDRFSAERTGGSVSTLTIQRTQQEDSAVYLCASSSLDRYEQYFGPGTRLTVT.

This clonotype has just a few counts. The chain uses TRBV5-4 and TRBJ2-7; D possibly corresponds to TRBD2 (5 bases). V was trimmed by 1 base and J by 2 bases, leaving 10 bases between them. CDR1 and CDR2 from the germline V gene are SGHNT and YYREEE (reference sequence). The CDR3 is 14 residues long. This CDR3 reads CASSLRAETYEQYF. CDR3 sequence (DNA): TGTGCCAGCAGCTTGCGAGCGGAAACCTACGAGCAGTACTTC.

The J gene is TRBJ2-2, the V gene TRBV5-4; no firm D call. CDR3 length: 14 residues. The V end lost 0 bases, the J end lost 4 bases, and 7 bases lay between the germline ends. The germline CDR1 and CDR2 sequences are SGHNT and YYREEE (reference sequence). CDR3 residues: CASSLAEGTGELFF. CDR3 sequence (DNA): TGTGCCAGCAGCTTGGCCGAAGGCACCGGGGAGCTGTTTTTT.

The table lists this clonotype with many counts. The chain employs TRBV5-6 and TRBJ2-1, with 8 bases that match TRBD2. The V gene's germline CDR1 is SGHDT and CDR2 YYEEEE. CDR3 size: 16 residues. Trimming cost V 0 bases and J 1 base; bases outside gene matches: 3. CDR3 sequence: CASSLERELSYNEQFF. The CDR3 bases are TGTGCCAGCAGCTTGGAGCGGGAGTTATCCTACAATGAGCAGTTCTTC. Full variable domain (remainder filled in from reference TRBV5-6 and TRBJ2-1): DAGVTQSPTHLIKTRGQQVTLRCSPKSGHDTVSWYQQALGQGPQFIFQYYEEEERQRGNFPDRFSGHQFPNYSSELNVNALLLGDSALYLCASSLERELSYNEQFFGPGTRLTVL.